This T cell receptor beta chain was captured in a study of cytomegalovirus exposure and HLA in healthy donors. CDR1 and CDR2 (germline): MNHEY, SMNVEV (reference sequence). CDR3 length: 17 residues. Between the trimmed V and J ends, which lost 3 bases and 0 bases, there was a span of 17 bases. PCR amplification relied on 60 Vbeta primers (plus 13 Jbeta primers). Method: immunoSEQ multiplex PCR; TCRdb's copy keeps in-frame clones and lacks some. The table includes 150,000 to 200,000 clones, about 81% detected once. Study-wide results and caveats: It was shown in a later analysis that HLA-associated TCR beta chains were more clonally expanded than other, equally common chains. As a later analysis revealed, most CMV-associated TCR beta chains appeared HLA-restricted.

Only a few counts were recorded for this clone. No antigen is known for it. Healthy bone marrow donors made up the cohort. Whereas donors were nominally healthy upon sampling, unrecorded immune exposures were probable. The sequence was obtained from a man younger than 35 in good health and CMV-seronegative. The chain couples TRBV27 to TRBJ1-2; D gene ambiguous. The sample taken for sequencing was PBMCs. In DNA form, the CDR3 reads TGTGCCAGCAGTTTTCAAGAGTTCGCCCTCTCTAACTATGGCTACACCTTC. Its protein is CASSFQEFALSNYGYTF.